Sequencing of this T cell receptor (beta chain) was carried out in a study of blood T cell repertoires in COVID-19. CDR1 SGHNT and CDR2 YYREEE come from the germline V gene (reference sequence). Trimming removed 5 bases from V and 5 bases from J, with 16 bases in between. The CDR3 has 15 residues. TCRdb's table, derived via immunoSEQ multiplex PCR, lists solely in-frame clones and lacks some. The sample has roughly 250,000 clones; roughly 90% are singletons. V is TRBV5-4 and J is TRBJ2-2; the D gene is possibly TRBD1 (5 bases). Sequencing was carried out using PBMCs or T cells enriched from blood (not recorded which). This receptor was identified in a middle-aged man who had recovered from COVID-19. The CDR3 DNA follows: TGTGCCAGCAGTCCAGCTAGGGGTCCGACCGGGGAGCTGTTTTTT. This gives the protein CASSPARGPTGELFF. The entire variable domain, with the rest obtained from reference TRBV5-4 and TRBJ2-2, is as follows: ETGVTQSPTHLIKTRGQQVTLRCSSQSGHNTVSWYQQALGQGPQFIFQYYREEENGRGNFPPRFSGLQFPNYSSELNVNALELDDSALYLCASSPARGPTGELFFGEGSRLTVL.